This T cell receptor (beta chain) was identified in a study of cytomegalovirus exposure and HLA in healthy donors (dated by TCRdb to the late 2010s). Describing the broader study: An earlier analysis of roughly 610 of the donors reported 276 Gb of sequence data and 95 million to 140 million unique TCR beta sequences obtained from some 200 million T cells. Approximately 330 gigabases of sequencing data and about 92 million unique TCR sequences made up an early release that covered over 550 HLA-typed donors. Of the roughly 400 genotyped donors, 65% to 90% were placed in the genetic ancestry cluster associated with self-reported Caucasian donors. The study was designed to test whether signatures of past pathogen exposure could be identified by cataloging public T cell receptors. Using immunosequencing, the study profiled T cell repertoires from around 680 subjects and related those repertoires to cytomegalovirus serostatus. Along with the roughly 670-subject first cohort, a separate validation cohort of over a hundred different subjects was used. To predict cytomegalovirus infection status, the study combined high-throughput TCR immunosequencing, statistical association of individual TCRs with disease status, and machine learning. In a later analysis, previously published TCR beta repertoires from more than 500 donors were re-analyzed and high-resolution HLA genotyping was added so that TCR occurrence patterns could be studied. Rather than drawing on any new phenotypic data, the later analysis identified candidate immune exposures from TCR beta sequences and the way those sequences occurred across donors. An earlier analysis of roughly 600 of the donors used high-throughput TCR beta sequencing to judge whether each TCR beta V gene segment behaved as functional or pseudogenic. Donor age, sex, ethnicity and CMV serostatus were collected together with the repertoire data. Genome-wide SNP genotypes for about three fifths of the roughly 670 donors were used in a later genetic analysis, which treated that subset as a discovery cohort. All discovery cohort repertoires had been generated using a single sequencing platform. HLA typing covered class I and class II loci at four-digit resolution. The number of typed donors differed by locus: about 629-630 for A, B, C, DRB1 and DQB1; 522 for DQA1; some 590 for DPA1; and roughly 470 for DPB1. Four or five DR-DQ haplotypes were handled as single units for association and clustering because linkage in the cohort was strong. On average, around 240,000 unique TCR beta nucleotide sequences were sequenced per donor among fewer than 500 genotyped donors of the cohort, with roughly 18% of those sequences being non-productive. Here is what the overall study found, with its caveats: Most TCR sequences were observed very rarely across donors, whereas some public TCRs were present in many individuals. A later analysis found that HLA-associated TCR beta chains were more clonally expanded and had lower generation probabilities than equally common non-associated chains. A later analysis found that TCR association rates varied across HLA loci, with DRB1 alleles showing the most associated TCRs and HLA-C alleles the fewest. A cluster of highly shared sequence variants was judged likely to be a technical artifact of the sequencing pipeline. The study gave a list of over 150 TCR beta chains associated with cytomegalovirus. Sequencing depth was assumed to be roughly uniform across donors in the presence/absence analyses, though that assumption may not hold. CMV serostatus was the only immune exposure information available for the cohort. A later analysis found that most CMV-associated TCR beta chains appeared HLA-restricted, with HLA associations seemingly driven largely by CMV exposure. Cytomegalovirus status was reported to be diagnosed by the classifier with high specificity and sensitivity in both the original and validation cohorts. In a later genetic analysis, a missense DCLRE1C variant was associated with V-gene and J-gene trimming of TCR beta chains, and the association was replicated in an independent cohort. In this cohort, only TCR beta chains were sequenced, and detectable features were limited by the absence of alpha or paired-chain data. Because HLA typing was unavailable for some donors at each locus, only the typed subset was used in association tests. When HLA alleles, especially DR and DQ, strongly co-occurred, attributing TCR associations to individual alleles was difficult. According to the authors, the approach could potentially be generalized to other disease states and immunological phenotypes. The earlier analysis of almost 600 of the donors excluded seventeen rarely observed V segments, including chromosome 9 orphons, because counts were too low. An earlier analysis of 587 of the donors showed that most TCR beta V segments appeared in productive rearrangements either about 87% or about 30% of the time, which broadly matched IMGT annotations. Because the 87-base-pair reads could not distinguish some IMGT-functional V segments, including TRBV6-2 and TRBV6-3, those segments were excluded. Three of the identified cytomegalovirus-associated TCR beta chains were confirmed in vitro to be specific for cytomegalovirus antigens. Correlated functional status among segregating V segments might reflect linkage disequilibrium, but an unknown experimental factor could not be ruled out. In a later genetic analysis, fewer N-insertions in productive TCRs were reported among donors in an Asian-associated ancestry cluster than the roughly 700-donor mean. At a false discovery rate of 0.05, a later analysis linked approximately 18,000 TCR beta sequences to specific HLA alleles. In a later analysis, several top co-occurrence clusters were reported to appear linked to parvovirus B19, influenza, CMV and Epstein-Barr virus. A further reported finding was that TCR beta sequences accurately predicted the HLA-A and HLA-B alleles for most subjects in the first cohort.

The library was prepared using the immunoSEQ multiplex PCR assay. For the multiplex PCR, a mixture combining 60 forward primers for TCR Vbeta segments and 13 reverse primers for TCR Jbeta segments was used. A multiplex PCR assay on genomic DNA amplified the CDR3 region of rearranged TCR beta genes. The amplified TCR beta libraries were sequenced on the Illumina HiSeq System as 87-base-pair reads. Turning to the authors' computational methods: A later analysis tallied approximately 87 million unique TCR beta chains across the approximately 670 repertoires, and roughly 11 million of those chains were shared by two or more donors. Raw reads were error-corrected and collapsed into unique sequences with a nearest-neighbor algorithm that merged closely related sequences to remove PCR and sequencing errors. CDR3 sequences were aligned to IMGT reference sequences to assign V, D and J gene segments. For a sequence to be retained, a match of at least six nucleotides to both a V gene segment and a J gene segment was required. A rearrangement counted as productive if the CDR3 had no stop codons and remained in frame with V and J, and every other rearrangement counted as non-productive. Following IMGT convention, CDR3 was defined as the stretch from the second conserved V-encoded cysteine to the conserved J-encoded phenylalanine. The earlier analysis of about 570 of the donors excluded any sequence lacking an unambiguous match to a single V gene segment. An earlier analysis of a few hundred of the donors called V segments functional above 56.7% productive rearrangements and segregating when the between-donor standard deviation exceeded 5%. A statistical classification framework was developed to diagnose cytomegalovirus status using the catalog of TCR beta chain sequences. In a later analysis, TCR nucleotide sequences were compared against IMGT/GENE-DB human TR gene sequences so that V and J genes could be assigned. Using the TCRdist pipeline, a later analysis assigned CDR3 sequences along with most-parsimonious VDJ recombination scenarios. In a later analysis, each TCR beta chain was defined by its CDR3 amino acid sequence together with its V-gene family, and reads without a unique V-gene family were excluded. In a later analysis, some 600 highly shared, low-generation-probability nucleotide sequences were removed to address suspected cross-contamination and a sequencing artifact. For each public chain, a later analysis derived a clonal expansion index from normalized ranks of inferred template counts within each repertoire. In a later analysis, generation probabilities were computed with a VDJ recombination model fitted to out-of-frame rearrangements, and the resulting probabilities were checked against IGoR. Hypergeometric tests were used in a later analysis to score TCR-TCR, TCR-HLA and TCR-CMV co-occurrence, with a repertoire-size bias correction applied to the TCR pairs. To estimate false discovery rates, a later analysis permuted the HLA or CMV assignments 20 times. In a later analysis, co-occurring TCRs were grouped using DBSCAN, with TCRdist sequence similarity added in when clustering inside HLA-allele-positive subsets. Co-occurrence clustering excluded repertoires with fewer than 30,000 or more than 120,000 public chains, plus five with anomalous nucleotide sharing. TCRdb limited this immuneACCESS table to in-frame rearrangements with V and J called. A share of clones is missing; checked studies link under half to unresolved V genes, and the rest is unexplained. That table gives V, J and clone size, and the DNA gave D and trimming. This sample comprises about 120,000 clones, about four fifths of them detected only once. The ten largest account for 7.5% to 10% of the sample.

As encoded in the germline V gene, CDR1 is MNHNS while CDR2 is SASEGT. The V end loses 8 bases and the J end loses 7 bases, and a stretch of 21 bases separates them. Its CDR3 holds 15 amino acids, cysteine through phenylalanine. Left in the record is the CDR3 DNA by itself, 45 bases read in frame from the first base. The cohort was made up of hundreds of healthy bone marrow donors. Cohort members were all nominally healthy when sampled, although unrecorded immune exposures were likely present. The donor was CMV seropositive and belonged to the group of a few hundred seropositive cohort members. Every donor gave a peripheral blood sample, and the peripheral blood mononuclear cells from that sample were used for TCR beta sequencing. Genomic DNA was extracted from the blood cell samples with the Qiagen DNeasy Blood Extraction Kit. To note about this clone: The antigen it binds to is not known. No per-base quality is available; no much larger clone lies one base away.

Sequencing was performed on PBMCs. This receptor was identified in a female donor in good health and CMV-seropositive. The sequence joins TRBV6-1 to TRBJ1-5; no D gene can be assigned with confidence. The sequenced DNA is TGTGCCAGCGGAAGGGCGGGCCACTCACTCCAGCCCCAGCATTTT. It specifies CASGRAGHSLQPQHF.